This is a list of T cell receptor beta chains from one sample in a study of CD8 T cells in ankylosing spondylitis. Using its own MiXCR run on the 5' RACE reads, TCRdb lists one record per CDR3 protein. The sample includes roughly 440,000 distinct CDR3 sequences, 17% of them seen just once. The sequenced sample was blood, either unsorted or a sorted T cell fraction (not recorded which). These receptors originate from a male donor with ankylosing spondylitis. Each CDR3 is given with its conserved first and last residue. D genes are given only for firm matches. Rows may omit the clone size; those that give it use once, few, many or a size class.

j_call v_call d_call clone_size cdr3_aa cdr3_nt
TRBJ2-2 TRBV9 TRBD1 . CASSAGQVNTGELFF TGTGCCAGCAGCGCCGGACAGGTGAACACCGGGGAGCTGTTTTTT
TRBJ1-1 TRBV5-1 TRBD1 few CASSGRTGTTEAFF TGCGCCAGCAGCGGACGGACAGGGACGACTGAAGCTTTCTTT
TRBJ2-1 TRBV28 . few CASSSLRELSYNEQFF TGTGCCAGCAGTTCTCTCCGGGAACTCTCCTACAATGAGCAGTTCTTC
TRBJ1-2 TRBV2 TRBD1 once CASLTGDMGYGYTF TGTGCCAGCTTGACAGGGGATATGGGCTATGGCTACACCTTC
TRBJ1-4 TRBV2 . once CASTEQATNEKLFF TGTGCCAGCACCGAACAGGCAACTAATGAAAAACTGTTTTTT
TRBJ2-1 TRBV24-1 TRBD2 . CATSDPGRAGNEQFF TGTGCCACCAGCGACCCCGGGAGGGCCGGCAATGAGCAGTTCTTC
TRBJ1-1 TRBV5-1 TRBD1 . CASSSRDRGTRGTEAFF TGCGCCAGCAGCTCGAGGGACAGGGGAACCCGGGGGACTGAAGCTTTCTTT
TRBJ1-3 TRBV20-1 TRBD1 . CSARDRANRGQGDVTIYF TGCAGTGCTAGAGATAGGGCGAATCGCGGACAGGGGGATGTCACCATATATTTT
TRBJ1-3 TRBV6-1 TRBD1 few CASTPGGRGVGGNTIYF TGTGCCAGCACTCCAGGGGGCAGGGGAGTTGGTGGAAACACCATATATTTT
TRBJ1-1 TRBV28 . few CASAGSTEAFF TGTGCCAGCGCGGGGAGCACTGAAGCTTTCTTT
TRBJ1-3 TRBV20-1 . few CSAGSGNTIYF TGCAGTGCTGGATCTGGAAACACCATATATTTT
TRBJ2-5 TRBV3-1 TRBD1 few CASTGSGQREETQYF TGTGCCAGCACCGGTTCGGGACAGCGAGAAGAGACCCAGTACTTC
TRBJ2-4 TRBV28 TRBD1 . CASTYGDSKNIQYF TGTGCCAGCACCTATGGGGACAGCAAAAACATTCAGTACTTC
TRBJ2-1 TRBV6-2/TRBV6-3 . few CASSWAAGVYNEQFF TGTGCCAGCAGTTGGGCGGCAGGGGTATACAATGAGCAGTTCTTC
TRBJ2-4 TRBV6-2/TRBV6-3 TRBD1 . CASNDRGEGKNIQYF TGTGCCAGCAATGACAGGGGTGAAGGCAAAAACATTCAGTACTTC
TRBJ1-1 TRBV5-1 . . CASSSTGGEAFF TGCGCCAGCAGCTCCACGGGGGGTGAAGCTTTCTTT
TRBJ2-4 TRBV7-2 . few CASSLEPSLAKNIQYF TGTGCCAGCAGCTTAGAGCCCTCACTAGCCAAAAACATTCAGTACTTC
TRBJ2-5 TRBV7-9 TRBD1 few CASSSLGQGSLETQYF TGTGCCAGCAGCTCTCTGGGACAGGGAAGTTTGGAGACCCAGTACTTC
TRBJ2-7 TRBV2 . . CASRQGGLYEQYF TGTGCCAGCAGGCAGGGGGGGCTTTACGAGCAGTACTTC
TRBJ1-1 TRBV29-1 TRBD1 . CSVRTGGESEVFF TGCAGCGTTAGGACAGGGGGTGAGTCTGAAGTTTTCTTT
TRBJ1-6 TRBV7-3 TRBD1 . CASSAPLRQGSSYNSPLHF TGTGCCAGCAGCGCCCCCCTTCGACAGGGGAGCTCCTATAATTCACCCCTCCACTTT
TRBJ1-6 TRBV15 . few CATSRDAGEGSSPLHF TGTGCCACCAGCAGAGATGCTGGGGAAGGGAGTTCACCCCTCCACTTT
TRBJ1-2 TRBV7-6 . many CASSPQRNYGYTF TGTGCCAGCAGCCCCCAGCGGAACTATGGCTACACCTTC
TRBJ2-1 TRBV29-1 TRBD2 many CSVGASGRHEQFF TGCAGCGTTGGGGCTAGCGGGAGGCATGAGCAGTTCTTC
TRBJ2-1 TRBV20-1 TRBD1 few CSASGQGGNEQFF TGCAGTGCATCGGGACAGGGAGGAAATGAGCAGTTCTTC
TRBJ2-1 TRBV3-1 TRBD2 once CASSQEPAGAVEQFF TGTGCCAGCAGCCAAGAGCCAGCGGGGGCTGTTGAGCAGTTCTTC
TRBJ2-1 TRBV7-2 TRBD2 few CASSSGRAGYNEQFF TGTGCCAGCAGCTCCGGGAGGGCTGGCTACAATGAGCAGTTCTTC
TRBJ2-3 TRBV7-3 . . CASSLAPSTDTQYF TGTGCCAGCAGCTTAGCGCCTAGCACAGATACGCAGTATTTT
TRBJ2-1 TRBV7-2 . many CASSLTLQGRGEQFF TGTGCCAGCAGCTTAACCTTACAAGGTCGGGGTGAGCAGTTCTTC
TRBJ2-7 TRBV13 TRBD1 . CASSAGQEMGEQYF TGTGCCAGCAGCGCCGGACAGGAGATGGGGGAGCAGTACTTC
TRBJ2-7 TRBV5-1 TRBD1 . CASSPDRTFAYEQYF TGCGCCAGCAGCCCGGACAGGACCTTTGCCTACGAGCAGTACTTC
TRBJ2-7 TRBV20-1 . . CSARDSSALSYEQYF TGCAGTGCTAGAGATTCTAGCGCGCTTTCCTACGAGCAGTACTTC
TRBJ2-3 TRBV20-1 . few CSASDPFGGLGTDTQYF TGCAGTGCTAGTGACCCTTTTGGGGGCCTTGGCACAGATACGCAGTATTTT
TRBJ2-7 TRBV4-3 TRBD1 . CASSQGQGAWEQYF TGCGCCAGCAGCCAGGGACAGGGGGCGTGGGAGCAGTACTTC
TRBJ2-3 TRBV13 TRBD2 many CASTLGVGLALPDTQYF TGTGCCAGCACCCTGGGGGTTGGACTAGCGTTGCCAGATACGCAGTATTTT
TRBJ2-3 TRBV18 . few CASSSVDGGTDTQYF TGTGCCAGCTCGTCGGTAGACGGCGGCACAGATACGCAGTATTTT